This T cell receptor beta chain was identified in a study of CD8 T cells in Susac syndrome. Random hexamers served to reverse transcribe roughly 0.45 to 1 ug RNA. The immunoSEQ assay covered 54 Vbeta and 13 Jbeta segments for CDR3. TCRdb ran MiXCR on the immunoSEQ multiplex PCR reads and lists one entry per CDR3 protein. The data contain 250,000 to 300,000 distinct CDR3 sequences, 65% to 90% of them singletons. The CDR3 is 17 residues long. CDR1 SEHNR and CDR2 FQNEAQ come from the germline V gene (reference sequence). Trimming removed 5 bases from V and 2 bases from J, with 19 bases in between. TEMRA cells were enriched by FACS, and CD4+ and CD8+ T cells were negatively isolated.

V and J are TRBV7-9 and TRBJ2-1; weak D call: TRBD1 (6 bases). The sequencing input was CD8+ T cells from PBMCs. This receptor was taken from a human donor with multiple sclerosis. CDR3 DNA sequence: TGTGCCAGCAGCCCACCGGCGGCAGGGGAGCCCTACAATGAGCAGTTCTTC. Its protein is CASSPPAAGEPYNEQFF.